This T cell receptor beta chain was recovered during a study of T cell repertoires in cytomegalovirus infection. Study overall: TCR beta signatures that were public indicated CMV infection and matching HLA type.

TCRdb re-called the reads with MiXCR, one entry per CDR3 protein. The repertoire holds over 300,000 distinct CDR3 sequences, with over 7.5% as singletons. Study-wide findings and caveats: The study identified carriers of CMV plus the relevant HLA from cumulative public TCR beta family frequency. CMV-specific TCR beta clonotypes restricted by HLA-C were the ones dominating the ex vivo response.

As for this clonotype: Its antigen is not identified.

In germline, CDR1 is DFQATT, CDR2 SNEGSKA (reference sequence). The V end was cut by 4 bases, the J end by 6 bases, with 12 bases between. CDR3 length equals 13 residues. The specimen was PBMCs. The chain couples TRBV20-1 to TRBJ1-4; tentative D call: TRBD1 (5 bases). The TCR comes from a human donor in good health (CMV status not recorded). Some clones in this sample may be carry-over from other donors' samples. The CDR3 coding sequence is TGCAGTGCTATGGAGGGGAGATATGAAAAACTGTTTTTT. Translation gives CSAMEGRYEKLFF.